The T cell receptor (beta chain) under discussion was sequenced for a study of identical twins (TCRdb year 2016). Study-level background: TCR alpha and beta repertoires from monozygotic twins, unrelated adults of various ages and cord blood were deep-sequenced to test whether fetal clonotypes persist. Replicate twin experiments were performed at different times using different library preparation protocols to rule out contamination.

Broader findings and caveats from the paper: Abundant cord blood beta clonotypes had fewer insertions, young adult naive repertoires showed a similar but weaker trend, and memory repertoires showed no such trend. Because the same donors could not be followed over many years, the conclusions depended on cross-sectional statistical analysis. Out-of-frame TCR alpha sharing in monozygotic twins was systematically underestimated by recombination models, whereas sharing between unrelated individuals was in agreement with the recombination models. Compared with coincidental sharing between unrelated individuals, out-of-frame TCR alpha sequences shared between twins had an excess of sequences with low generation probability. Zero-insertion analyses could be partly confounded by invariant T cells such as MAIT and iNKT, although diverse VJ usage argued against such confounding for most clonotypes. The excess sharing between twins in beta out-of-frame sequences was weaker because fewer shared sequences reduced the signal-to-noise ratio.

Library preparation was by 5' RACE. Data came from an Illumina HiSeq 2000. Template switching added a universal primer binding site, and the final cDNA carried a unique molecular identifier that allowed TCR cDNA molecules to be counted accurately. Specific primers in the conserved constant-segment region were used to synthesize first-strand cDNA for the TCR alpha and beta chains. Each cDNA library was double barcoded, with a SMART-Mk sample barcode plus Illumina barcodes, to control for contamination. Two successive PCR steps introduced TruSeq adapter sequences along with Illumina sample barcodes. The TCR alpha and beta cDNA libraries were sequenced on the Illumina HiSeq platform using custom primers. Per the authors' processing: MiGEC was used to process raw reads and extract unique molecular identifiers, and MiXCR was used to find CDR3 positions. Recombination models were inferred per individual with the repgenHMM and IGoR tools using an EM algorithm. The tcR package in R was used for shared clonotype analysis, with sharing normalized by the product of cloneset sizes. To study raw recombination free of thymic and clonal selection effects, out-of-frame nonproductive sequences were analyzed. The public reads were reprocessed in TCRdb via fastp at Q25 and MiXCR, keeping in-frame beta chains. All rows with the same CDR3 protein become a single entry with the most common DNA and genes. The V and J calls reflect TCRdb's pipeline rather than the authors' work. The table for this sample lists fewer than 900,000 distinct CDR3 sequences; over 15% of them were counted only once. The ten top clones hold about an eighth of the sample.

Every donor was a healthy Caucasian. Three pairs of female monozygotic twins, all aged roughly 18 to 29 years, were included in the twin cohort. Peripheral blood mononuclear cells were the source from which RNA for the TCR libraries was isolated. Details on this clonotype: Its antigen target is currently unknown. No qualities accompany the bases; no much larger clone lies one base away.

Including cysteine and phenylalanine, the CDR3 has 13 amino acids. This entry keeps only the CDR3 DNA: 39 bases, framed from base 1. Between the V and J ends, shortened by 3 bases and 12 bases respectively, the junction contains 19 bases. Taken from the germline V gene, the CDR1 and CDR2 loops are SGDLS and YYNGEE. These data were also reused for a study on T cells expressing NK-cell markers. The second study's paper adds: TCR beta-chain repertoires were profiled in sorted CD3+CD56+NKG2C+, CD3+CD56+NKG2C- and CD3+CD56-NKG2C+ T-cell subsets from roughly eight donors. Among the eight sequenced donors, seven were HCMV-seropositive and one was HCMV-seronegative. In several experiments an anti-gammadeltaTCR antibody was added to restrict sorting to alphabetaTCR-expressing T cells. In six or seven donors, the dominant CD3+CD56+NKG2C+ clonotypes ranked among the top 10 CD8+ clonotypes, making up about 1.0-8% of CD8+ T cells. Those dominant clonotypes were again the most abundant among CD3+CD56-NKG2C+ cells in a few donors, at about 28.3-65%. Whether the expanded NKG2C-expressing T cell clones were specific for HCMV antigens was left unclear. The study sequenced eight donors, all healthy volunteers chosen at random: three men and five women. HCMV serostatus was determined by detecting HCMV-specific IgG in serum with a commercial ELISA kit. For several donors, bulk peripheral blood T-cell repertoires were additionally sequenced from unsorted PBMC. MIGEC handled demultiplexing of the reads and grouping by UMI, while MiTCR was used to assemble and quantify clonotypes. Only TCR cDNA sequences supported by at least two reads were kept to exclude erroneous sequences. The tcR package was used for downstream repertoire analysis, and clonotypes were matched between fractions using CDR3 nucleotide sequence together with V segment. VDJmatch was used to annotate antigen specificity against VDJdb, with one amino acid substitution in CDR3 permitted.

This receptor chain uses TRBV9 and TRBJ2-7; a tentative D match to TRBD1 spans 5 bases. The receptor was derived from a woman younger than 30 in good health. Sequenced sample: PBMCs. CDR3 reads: CASSEIWGGPRYF. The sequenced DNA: TGTGCCAGCAGCGAGATCTGGGGCGGACCCCGGTACTTC.